This T cell receptor beta chain originates from a study of blood T cell repertoires in COVID-19. Study at large: Samples of COVID-19 (acute and convalescent) were obtained from the United States, Italy and Spain. In each case, the material was cDNA or gDNA derived from T cells, B-cell-depleted T cells, or PBMCs.

Germline CDR1 and CDR2: SGHVS and FNYEAQ. This CDR3 contains 15 residues. V was shortened by 1 base and J by 5 bases, with 11 bases between the two germline ends. Repertoires were generated with immunoSEQ multiplex PCR, while TCRdb's copy carries only in-frame clones and drops some. The sample consists of roughly 130,000 clones, about 86% of them appearing once. This TCR derives from a woman aged 45-65 years with acute or convalescent COVID-19. The chain employs TRBV7-6 and TRBJ1-4; a weak D match, TRBD1 (5 bases). The sequenced sample consisted of peripheral blood. The CDR3 protein is CASSLGQLGNEKLFF. CDR3 in DNA: TGTGCCAGCAGCTTAGGACAGCTGGGAAATGAAAAACTGTTTTTT.